Shown below are 23 T cell receptor beta chains from a single sample sequenced in a study of T cells after yellow fever vaccination. TCRdb fed the 5' RACE reads into MiXCR, producing one record per CDR3 protein. The sample holds more than 95,000 distinct CDR3 sequences, 6% to 8% seen once. Sequenced here: CD4+ T cells sorted from PBMCs, sampled 10 days after the first yellow fever vaccination. All receptors derive from a man between 18 and 29 years old who received the YFV17D yellow fever vaccine.

This clonotype occurred many times. V and J are TRBV7-9 and TRBJ1-6; D is unresolved. The CDR3 spans 13 residues. Germline V lookup: CDR1 SEHNR, CDR2 FQNEAQ (reference sequence). V lost 4 bases, J lost 11 bases, and 12 bases lay in between. The CDR3 DNA is TGTGCCAGCAGCTGGCTGGACTCGGCACCCCTCCACTTT. It translates to CASSWLDSAPLHF.

The sample holds many counts of this clonotype. The V and J genes are TRBV18 and TRBJ2-5, with a weak D call TRBD2 (5 bases). V shed 6 bases and J shed 3 bases, with 11 bases lying between them. Germline V CDR1 and CDR2: KGHSH, LQKENI. CDR3 length: 13 residues. CDR3 residues: CASSRGVEETQYF. In DNA, the CDR3 is TGTGCCAGCTCCCGGGGAGTTGAAGAGACCCAGTACTTC.

This clonotype was counted a few times. This chain joins TRBV13 and TRBJ2-3; D is ambiguous. V was trimmed by 1 base and J by 3 bases, leaving 8 bases between them. The CDR3 consists of 14 residues. Per germline, CDR1 PRHDT and CDR2 FYEKMQ (reference sequence). CDR3 sequence reads: CASSLVPGTDTQYF. CDR3 DNA sequence: TGTGCCAGCAGCTTAGTGCCAGGTACAGATACGCAGTATTTT.

This clonotype was counted many times. V and J are TRBV29-1 and TRBJ2-3, with a weak D call TRBD1 (6 bases). Looked up from germline, CDR1 is SQVTM and CDR2 is ANQGSEA. The germline V and J ends were trimmed by 7 bases and 4 bases, with 18 bases remaining between them. The CDR3 consists of 14 residues. CDR3 loop: CSASAGGAPDTQYF. The CDR3 nucleotides read TGCAGCGCTTCGGCTGGGGGCGCCCCAGATACGCAGTATTTT.

Points on this clonotype: A much larger clone differs from this one at a single base, so this may be a read error. This chain uses TRBV5-1 with TRBJ2-5, with 11 bases matching TRBD2. J lost 5 bases, V lost 3 bases, and 6 bases had no gene match. CDR1 is SGHRS, CDR2 YFSETQ, per germline. The CDR3 is made up of 15 amino acids. The CDR3 protein is CASSYGTSGHETQYF. CDR3 nucleotides: TGCGCCAGCAGCTACGGGACTAGCGGTCACGAGACCCAGTACTTC.

In this sample, this clonotype turned up many times. The chain uses TRBV12-3 or TRBV12-4 and TRBJ1-5; 8 bases fit TRBD1. This CDR3 contains 14 residues. The V gene end was trimmed by 8 bases and the J gene end by 5 bases; junction bases not matched to a gene: 8. CDR3 coding DNA: TGTGCCAGCTGCCCCGGACAGGGTCATCAGCCCCAGCATTTT. Amino acid sequence: CASCPGQGHQPQHF.

The V and J genes are TRBV28 and TRBJ2-5; D remains unclear. CDR3 length: 15 residues. Germline V gives CDR1 MDHEN, CDR2 SYDVKM. Trimming left V 7 bases short and J 2 bases short, with 17 bases between. The CDR3 coding sequence is TGTGCCAGCATTCCTCACTCGACATCTCAAGAGACCCAGTACTTC. Protein: CASIPHSTSQETQYF.

This clonotype occurred many times. The genes are TRBV7-2 and TRBJ2-5; D possibly matches TRBD1 or TRBD2 (5 bases each). Germline lookup yields CDR1 SGHTA and CDR2 FQGNSA. The CDR3 runs 14 residues. V lost 2 bases, J lost 5 bases, and 12 bases lay in between. The CDR3 sequence: CASSLLTREETQYF. DNA of the CDR3: TGTGCCAGCAGCTTACTTACCAGGGAGGAGACCCAGTACTTC.

This clonotype has a count of ten or more. The chain joins TRBV3-1 to TRBJ2-7; 7 bases map to TRBD1. V shed 3 bases and J 1 base; nucleotides not matched to a gene: 9. This CDR3 has 16 residues. The germline V gene encodes CDR1 LGHDT and CDR2 YNNKEL (reference sequence). CDR3 sequence reads: CASSHHTGQLSYEQYF. The CDR3 DNA sequence: TGTGCCAGCAGCCACCACACGGGACAGTTGTCCTACGAGCAGTACTTC.

This clonotype was counted many times. The chain uses TRBV7-9 and TRBJ1-2; D remains ambiguous. Germline V CDR1 and CDR2: SEHNR, FQNEAQ (reference sequence). CDR3 length equals 12 residues. V was shortened by 5 bases and J by 5 bases, with 9 bases between the two germline ends. CDR3 region: CASSPDPYGYTF. The CDR3 nucleotides read TGTGCCAGCAGCCCGGACCCTTATGGCTACACCTTC.

This clonotype was seen many times. This sequence joins TRBV24-1 and TRBJ2-6; D unresolved. Per the germline V gene, CDR1 is KGHDR and CDR2 is SFDVKD. Deletions cut 3 bases from V and 3 bases from J, with 8 bases between. CDR3 length: 15 amino acids. Here the CDR3 reads CATSDGRNGANVLTF. CDR3 nucleotide sequence: TGTGCCACCAGTGATGGCAGGAATGGGGCCAACGTCCTGACTTTC.

To note about this clonotype: A much larger clonotype is one base distant, so this may be a read error. This chain uses TRBV20-1 with TRBJ2-7, with D perhaps assigned TRBD1 or TRBD2 (5 bases each). Trimming stripped 7 bases from V and 13 bases from J, with 20 bases between. CDR3 size: 11 residues. Per the germline V gene, CDR1 is DFQATT and CDR2 is SNEGSKA (reference sequence). The CDR3 DNA follows: TGCAGTGTATTCGACAGTAGCGTAAATTACTTC. Its protein is CSVFDSSVNYF.

This clonotype showed up many times. This chain joins TRBV7-3 and TRBJ2-1; D unclear. The CDR3 totals 15 residues. Trimming cost V 5 bases and J 1 base, with 12 bases left between them. From germline, CDR1 is SGHTA and CDR2 FQGTGA. CDR3 residues: CASSPDTRSYNEQFF. CDR3 DNA: TGTGCCAGCAGCCCCGACACCCGGTCCTACAATGAGCAGTTCTTC. The variable domain in full, with the rest retrieved from reference TRBV7-3 and TRBJ2-1, is GAGVSQTPSNKVTEKGKYVELRCDPISGHTALYWYRQSLGQGPEFLIYFQGTGAADDSGLPNDRFFAVRPEGSVSTLKIQRTERGDSAVYLCASSPDTRSYNEQFFGPGTRLTVL.

This clonotype was picked up a small number of times. This sequence joins TRBV4-2 and TRBJ2-3, with D unclear. The CDR3 runs 12 residues. Trimming stripped 4 bases from V and 7 bases from J, with 9 bases between. Germline assignment: CDR1 LGHNA and CDR2 YNFKEQ. As DNA, the CDR3 is TGTGCCAGCAGCCTCACGGCTAATACGCAGTATTTT. Amino acids: CASSLTANTQYF.

Ten or more counts support this clonotype. This rearrangement joins TRBV4-3 to TRBJ2-1; D might be TRBD2 (7 bases). Germline values: CDR1 LGHNA, CDR2 YSLEER. The germline V and J ends were trimmed by 1 base and 4 bases, with 20 bases remaining between them. This CDR3 has 18 residues. DNA of the CDR3: TGCGCCAGCAGCCAAGTGGGGGGGGCCGGGGGAAAGTACAATGAGCAGTTCTTC. Translation: CASSQVGGAGGKYNEQFF.

This clonotype was counted many times. This sequence joins TRBV20-1 and TRBJ2-5, with 8 bases fitting TRBD1. Germline CDR1 is DFQATT and CDR2 is SNEGSKA (reference sequence). V lost 5 bases to trimming and J lost 5 bases; unmatched junction nucleotides: 10. The CDR3 extends over 14 amino acids. CDR3 sequence (DNA): TGCAGTGCTCCGAGAAGGACAGGGACGGAGACCCAGTACTTC. This translates into CSAPRRTGTETQYF.

V usage is TRBV7-2 and J usage is TRBJ1-6, with D unresolved. Germline values: CDR1 SGHTA, CDR2 FQGNSA. The CDR3 totals 14 residues. The ends were cut back, 3 bases at V and 9 bases at J, with 12 bases in the middle. The CDR3 here is CASSLPPRFSPLHF. DNA for the CDR3: TGTGCCAGCAGCTTGCCCCCTCGCTTTTCACCCCTCCACTTT.

This clonotype came up many times. The V and J genes are TRBV7-2 and TRBJ2-3; 7 bases fit TRBD1. J lost 0 bases, V lost 4 bases, and 4 bases had no gene match. The germline V gene has CDR1 SGHTA and CDR2 FQGNSA. The CDR3 extends over 15 amino acids. The CDR3 nucleotides read TGTGCCAGCAGCTCCCGGACAGGTAGCACAGATACGCAGTATTTT. Its protein product is CASSSRTGSTDTQYF.

As regards this clonotype: A read error is possible here, since a much larger clone lies one base away. CDR3 sequence reads: CATSDFGDTSRTGEMFF. CDR3 in DNA: TGTGCCACCAGTGATTTCGGGGACACAAGCCGGACCGGGGAGATGTTTTTT. The rearrangement uses TRBV24-1 and TRBJ2-2, with D possibly TRBD1 on 6 matching bases. In germline, CDR1 is KGHDR, CDR2 SFDVKD. The CDR3 contains 17 residues.

At least ten counts were recorded for this clonotype. The rearrangement links TRBV7-9 to TRBJ2-2; TRBD1 aligns across 8 bases. Germline V gene sequence: CDR1 SEHNR, CDR2 FQNEAQ (reference sequence). The CDR3 runs 15 residues. V lost 6 bases and J lost 3; bases outside the gene matches: 6. The CDR3 DNA reads as TGTGCCAGCAGTACCAAGACAGGGGACACCGGGGAGCTGTTTTTT. The encoded protein is CASSTKTGDTGELFF.

This clonotype was seen more than once but under ten times. V and J are TRBV6-1 and TRBJ2-3; 8 bases fit TRBD2. Germline V gene sequence: CDR1 MNHNS, CDR2 SASEGT. This CDR3 has 14 residues. V was clipped by 4 bases and J by 5 bases; unmatched bases: 5. CDR3 in amino acids: CASSAGGAGDTQYF. The DNA of the CDR3 is TGTGCCAGCAGTGCGGGGGGGGCAGGAGATACGCAGTATTTT.

This clonotype was recorded many times. The chain has TRBV7-3 and TRBJ1-1; 8 nucleotides line up with TRBD1. Germline values: CDR1 SGHTA, CDR2 FQGTGA. The V segment lost 5 bases and the J segment 1 base; nucleotides outside the gene matches: 6. The CDR3 consists of 15 residues. CDR3 sequence (DNA): TGTGCCAGCAGCCTTTTGGGACAGGCGAACACTGAAGCTTTCTTT. This translates into CASSLLGQANTEAFF.

The table lists this clonotype with many counts. This sequence joins TRBV9 and TRBJ2-5; D possibly corresponds to TRBD2 (6 bases). This CDR3 region has 15 residues. Germline V gene lookup returns CDR1 SGDLS and CDR2 YYNGEE. V lost 0 bases and J 4 bases, leaving 13 bases between the germline ends. The CDR3 sequence is CASSVGDSGPETQYF. CDR3 in DNA: TGTGCCAGCAGCGTAGGTGACAGCGGGCCAGAGACCCAGTACTTC.